This TCR beta chain was sequenced during a study of OX40 agonist ivuxolimab in advanced cancers. Study-level background: In this trial design, patients received ivuxolimab intravenously at 0.01 to 10 mg/kg every 2 weeks. Study-wide results and limits: Expanded clones tended on average to be more numerous among CD8+ T cells than CD4+. It was not determined which antigens were specifically recognized by the peripheral T cells that had undergone clonal expansion. Low levels of normalized T-cell clonal expansion also appeared in some nonresponders.

This CDR3 region has 14 residues. V shed 3 bases and J 5 bases; nucleotides not matched to a gene: 6. Germline CDR1 is SGHAT and CDR2 is FQNNGV. The repertoire was sequenced with immunoSEQ multiplex PCR; TCRdb's copy has only in-frame clones and lacks some. The table includes about 100,000 clones, about nine tenths detected once. This clone was picked up one time. As yet, its antigen is unknown. The TCR was taken from an adult with an advanced solid tumor such as melanoma, head and neck, liver or kidney cancer. The sequencing here drew on CD4+ or CD8+ T cells sorted from blood, taken in a trial of the OX40 agonist ivuxolimab. The V call is TRBV11-2, the J call TRBJ2-7, with 8 bases aligning to TRBD1. CDR3 residues: CASSFDRGKNEQYF. The DNA of the CDR3 is TGTGCCAGCAGCTTCGACAGGGGTAAGAACGAGCAGTACTTC.